This TCR beta chain was sequenced during a study of identical twins. Findings and caveats of the study: Models, which agreed with sharing between unrelated individuals, nonetheless underestimated the out-of-frame TCR alpha sharing seen in monozygotic twins. Compared with unrelated sharing, twin-shared out-of-frame alpha sequences had more low-probability sequences.

A template switching step contributed a universal primer site, while unique molecular identifiers were present in the cDNA. TCRdb called the 5' RACE reads again in MiXCR, with one record for every CDR3 protein. Of fewer than 650,000 distinct CDR3 sequences listed, approximately 10% are singletons. Notes on this clonotype: What it recognizes is unknown.

Per the germline V gene, CDR1 is MNHNS and CDR2 is SASEGT. Between the trimmed V and J ends, which lost 5 bases and 3 bases, there was a span of 15 bases. CDR3 size: 15 residues. In addition, the sample was reused for a study of yellow fever vaccine responses in identical twins.

The receptor was derived from a young woman in good health. Sequenced input: PBMCs. This chain connects TRBV6-1 to TRBJ2-3, with D maybe TRBD2 (5 bases). The DNA for the CDR3 is TGTGCCAGCAGTCGAACACTAGGACCAACAGATACGCAGTATTTT. Translated: CASSRTLGPTDTQYF.